This section outlines one T cell receptor beta chain sequence together with its context. Other DNA sequences in this specimen translate into the identical CDR3. The sample belongs to a study of T cell changes during pregnancy in multiple sclerosis. Assay: immunoSEQ multiplex PCR; the TCRdb copy retains only in-frame clones and omits some. This table has around 100,000 clones, 90% appearing once. This CDR3 has 16 amino acids. J was trimmed by 4 bases and V by 9 bases; bases with no gene match: 15. The germline V gene encodes CDR1 MNHEY and CDR2 SMNVEV (reference sequence). Source: peripheral blood, taken in the second trimester of pregnancy. This clonotype originated in a female donor in good health, enrolled as a control in a pregnancy study. The chain joins TRBV27 to TRBJ1-2, with TRBD1 matching 9 bases. The DNA of the CDR3 is TGTGCCAGTAGTCCGGACAGGGGCCCCCCTGTCTATGGCTACACCTTC. It encodes CASSPDRGPPVYGYTF.